The 20 T cell receptor beta chains below were found in one sample sequenced in a study of regulatory T cells in long-lasting Graves disease. Described time point: persistent/refractory GD, antithyroid drugs over 5 years with positive TRAb. Preparation of the TCR library used RNA extracted from PBMCs. Researchers made TCR beta libraries by using iRepertoire HTBI primers and running Arm-PCR on CDR3 regions. TCRdb re-called the multiplex PCR reads through MiXCR, storing one row per CDR3 protein. The sample has about 470,000 distinct CDR3 sequences, around 21% seen once; the top ten hold over 7.5%. Source: peripheral blood mononuclear cells (PBMCs), taken when the disease was refractory, from a patient treated with antithyroid drugs. The receptor set was obtained from a female donor with Graves disease.

In this sample, this clonotype turned up many times. This CDR3 reads CASSGVFGYTGELFF. The CDR3 coding sequence is TGTGCCAGCAGTGGGGTTTTCGGTTACACCGGGGAGCTGTTTTTT. The J gene is TRBJ2-2, the V gene TRBV6-1; D unclear. Germline assignment: CDR1 MNHNS and CDR2 SASEGT. The CDR3 covers 15 residues. Trimming shortened V by 4 bases and J by 3 bases, and 12 bases separated the two germline ends.

Points on this clonotype: This may arise from a read error, as a much more abundant clone is one base away. V is TRBV30 and J is TRBJ1-4; maybe TRBD1 (5 bases). Germline V CDR1 and CDR2: GTSNPN, SVGIG (reference sequence). This CDR3 is built from 16 residues. Trimming cost V 8 bases and J 8 bases, with 27 bases left between them. Here the CDR3 DNA reads TGTGCCGGCGGGCGCAGGGTAACAAACCGGGGGGAAAAACTGTTTTTT. Protein: CAGGRRVTNRGEKLFF. The variable domain in full, completed from reference TRBV30 and TRBJ1-4, reads SQTIHQWPATLVQPVGSPLSLECTVEGTSNPNLYWYRQAAGRGLQLLFYSVGIGQISSEVPQNLSASRPQDRQFILSSKKLLLSDSGFYLCAGGRRVTNRGEKLFFGSGTQLSVL.

This clonotype appeared a few times. The chain combines TRBV19 with TRBJ1-2; maybe TRBD1 (5 bases). This CDR3 is built from 13 residues. The V end lost 9 bases, the J end lost 7 bases, and 18 bases lay between the germline ends. Germline CDR1 reads LNHDA; CDR2 reads SQIVND (reference sequence). CDR3 nucleotide sequence: TGTGCCAGCACTTTTTATCAGGGACGTGGCTACACCTTC. It codes for CASTFYQGRGYTF.

The rearrangement links TRBV10-3 to TRBJ1-2; 9 nucleotides line up with TRBD1. The CDR3 length is 16 residues. CDR1 is ENHRY, CDR2 SYGVKD, per germline. V lost 4 bases, J lost 2 bases, and 8 bases stayed unmatched. The CDR3 loop is CAISGKGGQGNYGYTF. Written as DNA, the CDR3 is TGTGCCATCAGTGGGAAGGGTGGACAGGGGAACTATGGCTACACCTTC.

The gene calls are TRBV7-8 and TRBJ2-5, with 10 bases matching TRBD2. The DNA end favors TRBJ2-1, so the J call may be wrong. Germline V gene lookup returns CDR1 SGHVS and CDR2 FQNEAQ. The length of the CDR3 is 17 residues. The CDR3 reads CASSGLLLAGTYNEQFF. In DNA, the CDR3 is TGTGCCAGCAGTGGCCTTCTACTAGCGGGAACCTACAATGAGCAGTTCTTC.

This chain joins TRBV7-2 and TRBJ2-2; 7 nucleotides match TRBD2. Per germline, CDR1 SGHTA and CDR2 FQGNSA. The CDR3 has 21 amino acids. V was clipped by 2 bases and J by 3 bases; unmatched bases: 21. CDR3 in amino acids: CASSLIHGGTERVSYTGELFF. The CDR3 DNA follows: TGTGCCAGCAGCTTAATTCACGGGGGGACCGAGCGTGTATCGTACACCGGGGAGCTGTTTTTT.

The genes are TRBV19 and TRBJ2-7, with a tentative D call TRBD2 (5 bases). V shed 10 bases and J shed 3 bases, with 16 bases lying between them. The V gene's germline CDR1 is LNHDA and CDR2 SQIVND (reference sequence). The CDR3 contains 13 residues. As DNA, the CDR3 is TGTGCCACCTCGGGGAGCGGAGGCTACGAGCAGTACTTC. Protein product: CATSGSGGYEQYF.

This clonotype occurred a few times. This may stem from a read error, because a much larger clone lies one nucleotide away. The chain links TRBV6-1 to TRBJ1-1, with D possibly TRBD1 on 6 matching bases. Germline CDR1 and CDR2: MNHNS and SASEGT. The CDR3 runs to 19 residues. The CDR3 is CASTYRVGGASIMNIEAFF. CDR3 nucleotides: TGTGCCAGCACCTACCGCGTTGGGGGGGCCTCAATCATGAACATTGAAGCTTTCTTT.

This clonotype was observed many times. The chain is built from TRBV29-1 and TRBJ2-5, with TRBD2 matching 8 bases. Germline CDR1 reads SQVTM; CDR2 reads ANQGSEA. V shed 2 bases, J shed 8 bases, and the junction held 7 bases outside the gene matches. The CDR3 is 13 residues long. CDR3 region: CSVEYGSGGTQYF. Here the CDR3 DNA reads TGCAGCGTTGAATACGGCAGCGGGGGTACCCAGTACTTC. Variable domain in full (rest from reference TRBV29-1 and TRBJ2-5): SAVISQKPSRDICQRGTSLTIQCQVDSQVTMMFWYRQQPGQSLTLIATANQGSEATYESGFVIDKFPISRPNLTFSTLTVSNMSPEDSSIYLCSVEYGSGGTQYFGPGTRLLVL.

This clonotype has a handful of counts. The J gene is TRBJ2-2, the V gene TRBV5-1; D may be TRBD2 (6 bases). V was cut by 5 bases and J by 5 bases, with 19 bases left in between. This CDR3 is built from 16 residues. Germline assignment: CDR1 SGHRS and CDR2 YFSETQ. The CDR3 DNA reads as TGCGCCAGCAGTCTCTCCCAGAGTCGGGGGACCGGGGAGCTGTTTTTT. Translated, it gives CASSLSQSRGTGELFF. The variable domain in full, completed from reference TRBV5-1 and TRBJ2-2, reads KAGVTQTPRYLIKTRGQQVTLSCSPISGHRSVSWYQQTPGQGLQFLFEYFSETQRNKGNFPGRFSGRQFSNSRSEMNVSTLELGDSALYLCASSLSQSRGTGELFFGEGSRLTVL.

In this sample, this clonotype turned up a few times. V and J are TRBV6-1 and TRBJ1-1; D not resolved. The V end was cut by 8 bases, the J end by 1 base, with 23 bases between. The CDR3 sequence is 17 residues long. Germline-derived CDR1 and CDR2 are MNHNS and SASEGT. The CDR3 DNA sequence: TGTGCCAGCGGCCCAACCCTGGTCCTCCGAGGGAACACTGAAGCTTTCTTT. Translation: CASGPTLVLRGNTEAFF.

V and J are TRBV6-8 and TRBJ2-2; tentative D call: TRBD1 (5 bases). The CDR3 sequence is 15 residues long. V was cut by 9 bases and J by 4 bases, with 18 bases left in between. Germline V gene lookup returns CDR1 MNHGY and CDR2 SAAAGT. In nucleotides, the CDR3 is TGTGCCAGAGAGACAGTCCCCCCTGCCACCGGGGAGCTGTTTTTT. This sequence encodes CARETVPPATGELFF.

This clonotype was counted ten times or more. The J gene is TRBJ2-4, the V gene TRBV18, with D perhaps matching TRBD1 (5 bases). CDR3 length equals 13 residues. V was clipped by 4 bases and J by 1 base, with 5 bases between them. Germline CDR1 KGHSH, CDR2 LQKENI. As DNA, the CDR3 is TGTGCCAGCTCACAGGGGGCCAAAAACATTCAGTACTTC. It specifies CASSQGAKNIQYF.

This clonotype was counted ten times or more. V usage is TRBV3-1 and J usage is TRBJ1-4; TRBD1 matches at 7 bases. The CDR3 runs 15 residues. Per the germline V gene, CDR1 is LGHDT and CDR2 is YNNKEL (reference sequence). J lost 5 bases, V lost 3 bases, and 6 bases had no gene match. The CDR3 DNA reads as TGTGCCAGCAGCCAGGGGGACAGAGAGAATGAAAAACTGTTTTTT. Protein product: CASSQGDRENEKLFF.

This clonotype was counted ten times or more. A clone one base away is much larger, so this may be a read error. V usage is TRBV6-5 and J usage is TRBJ2-5; D may be TRBD1 (5 bases). CDR1 and CDR2 (germline): MNHEY, SVGAGI. The CDR3 length is 13 residues. V lost 2 bases and J lost 2, with 6 bases in between. This CDR3 is CASSYQGQETQYF. The CDR3 region has the DNA TGTGCCAGCAGTTACCAGGGACAAGAGACCCAGTACTTC.

The chain links TRBV30 to TRBJ2-2, with D possibly matching TRBD1 (6 bases). This CDR3 comprises 13 residues. The germline gives CDR1 GTSNPN, CDR2 SVGIG (reference sequence). Trimming removed 4 bases at V and 4 bases at J, with 10 bases between. This CDR3 is CAWNPGATGELFF. The CDR3 bases are TGTGCCTGGAATCCAGGGGCCACCGGGGAGCTGTTTTTT. The full variable domain, completed using reference TRBV30 and TRBJ2-2, is SQTIHQWPATLVQPVGSPLSLECTVEGTSNPNLYWYRQAAGRGLQLLFYSVGIGQISSEVPQNLSASRPQDRQFILSSKKLLLSDSGFYLCAWNPGATGELFFGEGSRLTVL.

For this clonotype: As the CDR3 is not closed by the conserved phenylalanine or tryptophan, this likely results from a read error. It is unclear where the CDR3 begins or ends on the DNA, so no DNA is shown, and the CDR3 is as TCRdb lists it. The genes are TRBV5-6 and TRBJ1-2; TRBD1 is the table's D call and was not checked against the DNA. Germline values: CDR1 SGHDT, CDR2 YYEEEE. From its first to its last residue, the CDR3 has 12 amino acids. CDR3: CASSFGRGRPDV.

In its sample, this clonotype was seen a few times. The V call is TRBV6-1, the J call TRBJ1-2; D ambiguous. Between the trimmed V and J ends, which lost 5 bases and 4 bases, there was a span of 5 bases. Germline lookup yields CDR1 MNHNS and CDR2 SASEGT. This CDR3 spans 11 amino acids. CDR3 residues: CASSPRYGYTF. Here the CDR3 DNA reads TGTGCCAGCAGTCCCCGCTATGGCTACACCTTC.

This clonotype was seen ten or more times. The chain couples TRBV28 to TRBJ2-3; TRBD2 aligns across 8 bases. CDR3 length equals 17 residues. Germline V gene data show CDR1 as MDHEN and CDR2 as SYDVKM. J gave up 0 bases and V 3 bases, and 8 bases lay outside the gene matches. The DNA of the CDR3 is TGTGCCAGCAGTTTGTTGTTTAGCGGGACTAGCACAGATACGCAGTATTTT. Residues: CASSLLFSGTSTDTQYF.

The sample holds many counts of this clonotype. This rearrangement joins TRBV30 to TRBJ2-7, with D possibly TRBD2 on 6 matching bases. CDR1 GTSNPN and CDR2 SVGIG come from the germline V gene (reference sequence). The CDR3 has 13 residues. V lost 1 base to trimming and J lost 5 bases, with 12 bases between them. The CDR3 region is CAWSGRGSHEQYF. CDR3 bases: TGTGCCTGGAGTGGACGGGGGAGCCACGAGCAGTACTTC.